What follows describes a single T cell receptor (beta chain). This sample is part of a study of blood T cell repertoires in COVID-19. Study-level information: Acute-phase and convalescent COVID-19 samples originated in the United States, Italy and Spain.

The germline V gene encodes CDR1 SGHDT and CDR2 YYEEEE. CDR3 length: 12 residues. V lost 3 bases to trimming and J lost 3 bases, with 6 bases between them. Per the study methods: The authors estimated nucleated cell counts from reference gene primer amplification. Assay used: immunoSEQ multiplex PCR; TCRdb lists only in-frame clones, some missing. Clonal size and the V and J genes are those of that table, whereas D and trimming came from the DNA. Counted here are approximately 500,000 clones, 70% to 90% occurring once; the ten biggest clones make up about 3%. V gene TRBV5-6 combines with J gene TRBJ1-2, with D hard to call. The sample taken for sequencing was peripheral blood. This TCR was sampled from a human donor in a cohort sampled during active COVID-19. The CDR3 spells CASSSSYYGYTF. CDR3 nucleotide sequence: TGTGCCAGCAGCTCTAGTTACTATGGCTACACCTTC.